This T cell receptor beta chain was identified during a study of blood T cell repertoires in COVID-19. Donors in Cohort 3 counted as recovered after two negative PCRs, clearance, or symptom resolution. The protocol was immunoSEQ multiplex PCR, while the TCRdb copy is restricted to in-frame clones and leaves out a portion. This sample has about 240,000 clones, with 85% to 90% found just once. The receptor's source is a woman between 25 and 40 years old who had recovered from COVID-19. The sequencing sample was made of PBMCs or T cells enriched from blood (not recorded which).

DNA of the CDR3: TGTGCCAGCAGCAACCTGCCCCTTAACATGGAGCAGTTCTTC. Its translation: CASSNLPLNMEQFF. The chain combines TRBV27 with TRBJ2-1; no clear D. The V and J ends lost 6 bases and 10 bases respectively, with 19 bases between them. The CDR3 covers 14 residues. The germline CDR1 and CDR2 sequences are MNHEY and SMNVEV (reference sequence).